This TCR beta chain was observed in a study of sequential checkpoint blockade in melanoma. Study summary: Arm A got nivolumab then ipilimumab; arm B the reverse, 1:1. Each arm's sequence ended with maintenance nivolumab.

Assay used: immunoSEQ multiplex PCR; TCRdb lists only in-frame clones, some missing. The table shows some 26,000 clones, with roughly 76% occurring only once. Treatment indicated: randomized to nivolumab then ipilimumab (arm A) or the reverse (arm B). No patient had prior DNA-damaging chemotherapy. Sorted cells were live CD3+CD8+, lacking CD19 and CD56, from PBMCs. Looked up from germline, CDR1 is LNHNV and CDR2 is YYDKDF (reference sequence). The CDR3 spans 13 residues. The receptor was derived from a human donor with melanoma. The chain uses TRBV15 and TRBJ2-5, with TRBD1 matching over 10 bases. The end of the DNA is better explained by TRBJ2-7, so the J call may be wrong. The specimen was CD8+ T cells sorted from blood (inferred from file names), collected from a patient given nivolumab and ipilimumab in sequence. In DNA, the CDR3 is TGTGCCACCAAATTGGACAGGGGGTACGAGCAGTACTTC. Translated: CATKLDRGYEQYF.